This T cell receptor beta chain was captured in a study of shared clonotypes between healthy human individuals. The repertoire was sequenced with immunoSEQ multiplex PCR; TCRdb's copy has only in-frame clones and lacks some. Among roughly 1,500,000 clones listed, 95% to 99% were seen once. V was clipped by 3 bases and J by 11 bases; unmatched bases: 5. The length of the CDR3 is 13 residues. Germline values: CDR1 MNHEY, CDR2 SMNVEV (reference sequence). This clone came up once. The sequenced material came from naive CD4+ T cells sorted from blood. Subset described: CD45RA+ positively selected. This TCR was sampled from a man between 25 and 39 years old in good health. This sequence joins TRBV27 and TRBJ1-4; 8 positions agree with TRBD1. CDR3 protein: CASSFGQGRKLFF. For the CDR3, the DNA is TGTGCCAGCAGTTTCGGACAGGGTCGCAAACTGTTTTTT.